This T cell receptor (beta chain) was obtained from a study of blood T cell repertoires in COVID-19 (dated by TCRdb to the early 2020s). Background for the entire study: Samples from collaborators originated in the United States, Italy and Spain and spanned both the acute and convalescent phases of COVID-19. The material from the prospective study consisted of cDNA or gDNA derived from T cells, B-cell-depleted T cells, or PBMCs. The dataset comprised deeply sampled blood TCRbeta repertoires from subjects exposed to, actively infected with, or recovered from COVID-19. The repertoires were released in a freely available public database meant as a resource for research on the immune response to SARS-CoV-2. The samples were drawn from the first 160 participants of the ongoing ImmuneRACE study and from over a thousand subjects provided by 6 global collaborators. Sample metadata almost always included a de-identified subject ID, COVID-19 status, age in years and sex. Where available, HLA class I and class II types were obtained from metadata supplied by the sample provider rather than from assay-based typing.

This clone was seen a single time. It lacks a known antigen. No base qualities exist here, and no much larger clone lies one base off it. TCRbeta CDR3 regions were amplified from genomic DNA using the immunoSEQ Assay, a bias-controlled multiplex PCR. The authors' pipeline ran thus. The number of nucleated cells in each sample was estimated by amplification of reference gene primers within the assay. Sequence reads were collapsed and filtered to measure the absolute abundance of every unique TCRbeta CDR3 rearrangement. For each sample, productive Simpson clonality was calculated by taking the square root of Simpson's diversity index across productive rearrangements. TCRdb's version of the immuneACCESS table is confined to in-frame rearrangements and falls short of the full clone set. An unresolved V gene accounts for under half of the shortfall where checked; the remainder is of unknown origin. The V and J calls and clone size come from that table; D and trimming were worked out from the DNA. The sample data list over 450,000 clones, and less than 90% of these were observed just once. The ten largest clones represent around 8% of the sample.

CDR1 SEHNR and CDR2 FQNEAQ were looked up in the germline V gene (reference sequence). Including cysteine and phenylalanine, the CDR3 has 16 amino acids. Just the 48-base CDR3 DNA is kept, in frame starting at base 1. The germline ends are 20 bases apart after V is trimmed by 6 bases and J by 4 bases. Results the study describes overall, beyond this receptor: The amount of clinical and demographic metadata varied by source and participant and was provided uncurated.

At one collaborating source in Seattle, patients were enrolled during active infection and were followed longitudinally through the course of disease. Collaborating institutions collected whole blood in K2EDTA tubes following their own protocols. Collaborator samples were shipped for TCRbeta analysis as frozen whole blood, isolated PBMCs, or DNA extracted from either sample type. This sequence uses TRBV7-9 and TRBJ2-3; tentative D gene TRBD2, with 6 bases matching. The source of this sequence is a woman in her forties or fifties with COVID-19, enrolled during active disease. Sequencing was performed on peripheral blood. The CDR3 protein: CASSARRGFAPDTQYF. The DNA is TGTGCCAGCAGTGCCAGGCGGGGATTTGCGCCAGATACGCAGTATTTT.